This T cell receptor (beta chain) was recovered during a study of Graves' ophthalmopathy and Graves' hyperthyroidism. Whole-study context: Hyperthyroidism was classified as stable if no ophthalmopathy occurred within 18 months of follow-up.

Hyperthyroidism cases were recent diagnoses of under 2 months' duration in people aged 18 to 65. None of the included patients had other autoimmune diseases, uncontrolled infections, pregnancy or lactation, as these led to exclusion. The ends lost 6 bases at V and 2 bases at J; junction bases unmatched: 9. In germline, CDR1 is SNHLY, CDR2 FYNNEI. The CDR3 runs to 15 residues. The TCR beta CDR3 regions underwent amplification from RNA transcripts. Second-round multiplex PCR came after first-round RT-PCR with HTBI primers. Each CDR3 protein gets one entry after TCRdb re-called the multiplex PCR reads with MiXCR. The sample records over a million distinct CDR3 sequences, roughly two fifths being singletons. The sample holds many counts of this clonotype.

This chain uses TRBV2 with TRBJ1-2, with TRBD1 matching 7 bases. The source is an adult man with Graves' hyperthyroidism. Sequencing was carried out using peripheral blood or thyroid tissue (not recorded which). Here the CDR3 reads CASRPDREQNYGYTF. The CDR3 DNA sequence: TGTGCCAGCAGACCCGACAGGGAACAGAACTATGGCTACACCTTC.